This is a list of T cell receptor beta chains from one sample in a study of blood T cell repertoires in COVID-19. The assay was immunoSEQ multiplex PCR, and TCRdb's table has in-frame clones only and misses some. The data show under 100,000 clones, roughly 78% seen once. Sequenced input: peripheral blood. Receptors originate from a man aged 55 to 70 with COVID-19, enrolled during active disease. Both conserved end residues are part of each CDR3. Clone sizes are given selectively: once, few, many, or a class where the clone is expanded.

size: -; J: TRBJ2-3; V: TRBV5-6; CDR3: CASSFLMTAGGNGGDTQYF
size: once; J: TRBJ2-4; V: TRBV5-1; CDR3: CASSPGGGAKNIQYF
size: -; J: TRBJ2-6; V: TRBV6-5; CDR3: CASSYGLISGANVLTF
size: -; J: TRBJ1-1; V: TRBV6-5; CDR3: CASSYRQGSTEAFF
size: -; J: TRBJ2-5; V: TRBV10-3; CDR3: CAISDPDTRPQETQYF
size: -; J: TRBJ2-3; V: TRBV18; CDR3: CASSPGTLSTDTQYF
size: -; J: TRBJ2-3; V: TRBV9; CDR3: CASSPTSSDTQYF
size: -; J: TRBJ2-3; V: TRBV6-4; CDR3: CASSPQGREGDTQYF
size: -; J: TRBJ1-1; V: TRBV30; CDR3: CAWSLGTGQKAFF
size: -; J: TRBJ2-7; V: TRBV5-1; CDR3: CASSLEASGGYEQYF
size: -; J: TRBJ2-1; V: TRBV5-4; CDR3: CASSQDYSYNEQFF
size: -; J: TRBJ1-1; V: TRBV5-1; CDR3: CASSLQGSTEAFF
size: few; J: TRBJ1-1; V: TRBV9; CDR3: CASSVRTGWEEAFF
size: -; J: TRBJ1-4; V: TRBV5-1; CDR3: CASSLEGGIAEKLFF
size: once; J: TRBJ2-7; V: TRBV11-2; CDR3: CASSPIAGDYEQYF
size: once; J: TRBJ2-3; V: TRBV5-6; CDR3: CASSLFGTGYADTQYF
size: few; J: TRBJ1-2; V: TRBV6-1; CDR3: CASSEGGGESLYYGYTF
size: -; J: TRBJ1-5; V: TRBV7-9; CDR3: CASSPYSNQPQHF
size: -; J: TRBJ1-4; V: TRBV27; CDR3: CASSLSQGALRGTTNEKLFF
size: -; J: TRBJ2-1; V: TRBV6-4; CDR3: CASSFPTGLAFRTSYNEQFF
size: -; J: TRBJ1-2; V: TRBV7-9; CDR3: CASSLSRVGGYTF
size: -; J: TRBJ2-7; V: TRBV19; CDR3: CASSIQQGSYEQYF
size: -; J: TRBJ2-5; V: TRBV5-4; CDR3: CASSLDRETQYF
size: -; J: TRBJ2-7; V: TRBV15; CDR3: CATSSRGSTYEQYF
size: -; J: TRBJ2-2; V: TRBV20-1; CDR3: CSASTGGTGELFF